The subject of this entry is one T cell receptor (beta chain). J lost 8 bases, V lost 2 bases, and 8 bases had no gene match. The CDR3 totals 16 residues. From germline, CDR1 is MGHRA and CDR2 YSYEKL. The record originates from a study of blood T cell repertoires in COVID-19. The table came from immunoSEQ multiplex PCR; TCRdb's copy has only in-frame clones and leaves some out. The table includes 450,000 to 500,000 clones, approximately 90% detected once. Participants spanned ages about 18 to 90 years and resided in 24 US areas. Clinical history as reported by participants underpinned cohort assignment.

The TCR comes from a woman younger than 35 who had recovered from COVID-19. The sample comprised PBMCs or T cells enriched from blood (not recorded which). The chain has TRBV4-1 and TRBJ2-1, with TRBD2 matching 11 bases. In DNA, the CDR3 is TGCGCCAGCAGCCAATATTTTAGCGGGGGGGTAGATGAGCAGTTCTTC. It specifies CASSQYFSGGVDEQFF.